What follows is one TCR beta chain and its context. There is no known antigen for this receptor. Base quality data are lacking; no much larger clone is found one base away. The sample comes from a study of blood T cell repertoires in COVID-19 (dated by TCRdb to 2019 to 2021). The study in broad terms: The collaborator samples originated in the United States, Italy and Spain and spanned the acute and convalescent phases of COVID-19. The material from the prospective study consisted of cDNA or gDNA derived from T cells, B-cell-depleted T cells, or PBMCs. Subjects who had been exposed to COVID-19, were actively infected with it, or had recovered from it provided the deeply sampled blood TCRbeta repertoires that made up the dataset. The repertoires were released in a freely available public database meant as a resource for research on the immune response to SARS-CoV-2. The samples were drawn from two sources: the first 160 participants of the ongoing ImmuneRACE study, and 950 to 1,500 subjects contributed by 6 global collaborators. A de-identified subject ID, COVID-19 status, age in years and sex were almost always included in the sample metadata. Where HLA class I and class II types were available, the types were taken from metadata supplied by the sample provider, not from assay-based typing. The paper's findings and limits, for the study overall: How much clinical and demographic metadata was included differed by source and by participant, and the metadata was provided uncurated.

The collaborating institutions used their own protocols to collect whole blood in K2EDTA tubes. Collaborator samples were shipped for TCRbeta analysis as frozen whole blood, isolated PBMCs, or DNA extracted from either sample type. CDR1 and CDR2 (SGHDT, YYEEEE) derive from the germline V gene. Measured from the cysteine to the phenylalanine, the CDR3 is 13 residues long. The retained sequence is limited to the CDR3, 39 bases, with the frame set at the first base. Trimmed from V: 4 bases; trimmed from J: 4 bases; junction bases lacking a gene match: 4. TCRbeta CDR3 regions were amplified from genomic DNA by means of the immunoSEQ Assay, a bias-controlled multiplex PCR. The paper's processing steps were these. Nucleated cell counts per sample were estimated from amplification of reference gene primers within the assay. To quantify the absolute abundance of each unique TCRbeta CDR3 rearrangement, sequence reads were collapsed and filtered. Productive Simpson clonality was computed per sample as the square root of Simpson's diversity index over productive rearrangements. Held by TCRdb, this immuneACCESS table contains in-frame sequences only and omits some clones. Under half of the omission traces to an unresolved V gene where checked; the cause of the rest is unknown. V and J calls and clone size come straight from that table; D and trimming were deduced from the DNA. In this sample the table shows 85,000 to 120,000 clones, 70% to 90% of which occur a single time. The ten most abundant clones make up approximately 2% of the sample.

Here the chain combines TRBV5-6 and TRBJ1-1, and 7 junction bases match TRBD1. The sample was peripheral blood. This TCR came from a man aged 45-60 years with active COVID-19. CDR3 protein: CASSTTGTTEAFF. The DNA is TGTGCCAGCAGCACGACAGGGACCACTGAAGCTTTCTTT.